This paragraph reports one T cell receptor beta chain. What it recognizes is unknown. This entry comes from a study of post-analysis software for immune sequencing data. As for the study in general: Patients with relapsing-remitting, secondary progressive and progressive-relapsing multiple sclerosis courses were all represented.

The TCR beta cDNA libraries carried unique molecular identifiers. Roughly 500,000 cDNA molecules were obtained per 1 to 10 million input T cells. TCRdb passed the PCR reads through MiXCR, listing each CDR3 protein once. The sample has about 570,000 distinct CDR3 sequences, around 31% seen once. General study points: Comparison with controls showed significantly lower normalized Chao1 diversity in multiple sclerosis patients. Pronounced co-clustering by F measure was evident among identically batched samples. About five TRBV segments appeared more often in patients than in controls, and TRBV5-6, TRBV5-1 and TRBV20-1 were among these.

The CDR3 runs 11 residues. Trimming cost V 6 bases and J 8 bases, with 10 bases left between them. The rearrangement uses TRBV12-3 or TRBV12-4 and TRBJ1-1; unclear D gene. This sequence was found in a girl under 18 with multiple sclerosis. Source material: blood. This chain's CDR3 is CASSSREEAFF. DNA of the CDR3: TGTGCCAGCAGCAGTCGGGAAGAAGCTTTCTTT.